This entry concerns a single T cell receptor (beta chain). Its antigen is unknown. Donors underwent one heparinised blood draw, around 100 mL on average. Sorting based on CD45RO/CCR7/CD25/CD127/CD95/CD27 separated CD4+ naive, central memory, regulatory and stem cell-like memory cells. The data originate from a study of beta chain features in type 1 diabetes. Sequencing targeted expressed TCRB transcripts, as all isolated RNA had been reverse transcribed. The data were produced by immunoSEQ multiplex PCR, yet TCRdb's version contains in-frame clones alone and is incomplete. The sample includes a few hundred thousand clones, approximately 13% of them seen just once. Study-wide results and caveats: Healthy donors had naive, central memory and Treg TCRB repertoires that appeared less similar than those seen among patients. When Type 1 diabetes patients were examined, their TCRB CDR3s proved moderately but significantly shorter in all four CD4+ subsets.

The V gene lost 5 bases and the J gene lost 2 bases, with 27 bases spanning the gap. The CDR3 has 19 amino acids. Germline V lookup: CDR1 SGHTA, CDR2 FQGNSA. The TCR originated in a woman aged 18 to 35 with type 1 diabetes. The chain has TRBV7-2 and TRBJ1-2; no reliable D call. What was sequenced was naive CD4+ T cells from blood. The CDR3 bases are TGTGCCAGCAGCCCGCGTTTGGGCGCCGCTCCGGCCGGCAACTATGGCTACACCTTC. Protein sequence: CASSPRLGAAPAGNYGYTF.